This entry lists 10 T cell receptor beta chains sequenced from one sample in a study of radiotherapy plus CTLA-4 blockade in lung cancer. Profiled with immunoSEQ multiplex PCR; TCRdb holds only in-frame clones, not every one. The sample lists approximately 50,000 clones, 55% to 80% occurring once. Sequences were derived from peripheral blood, sampled from a patient treated with radiotherapy plus ipilimumab. Receptors were obtained from a human donor with non-small cell lung cancer who had a complete response to radiotherapy plus ipilimumab.

The chain is built from TRBV9 and TRBJ2-2, with a possible D match to TRBD1 (5 bases). Looked up from germline, CDR1 is SGDLS and CDR2 is YYNGEE. The CDR3 is made up of 16 amino acids. The V gene lost 0 bases and the J gene lost 1 base, with 10 bases spanning the gap. The CDR3 loop reads CASSVVKGRNTGELFF. CDR3 coding DNA: TGTGCCAGCAGCGTAGTCAAGGGGCGGAACACCGGGGAGCTGTTTTTT.

V usage is TRBV6-1 and J usage is TRBJ2-7; maybe TRBD2 (5 bases). Per the germline V gene, CDR1 is MNHNS and CDR2 is SASEGT. The CDR3 is 14 residues long. Trimming removed 4 bases from V and 5 bases from J, with 15 bases in between. The CDR3 protein is CASSVTGMSDEQYF. The CDR3, as DNA: TGTGCCAGCAGTGTTACGGGAATGAGCGACGAGCAGTACTTC.

The count of this clone is one. This chain links TRBV28 with TRBJ1-2; 10 bases fit TRBD1. Germline V lookup: CDR1 MDHEN, CDR2 SYDVKM. V was pared by 1 base and J by 6 bases, with 8 bases of the junction left unmatched. This CDR3 comprises 16 residues. The CDR3 nucleotides read TGTGCCAGCAGTTTATTTAAACCCGGGACAGGGGATGGCTACACCTTC. It encodes CASSLFKPGTGDGYTF.

The chain uses TRBV30 and TRBJ2-3, with 8 bases identical to TRBD2. The V and J ends lost 2 bases and 6 bases, in that order; junction bases with no gene match: 10. This CDR3 contains 15 residues. The germline gives CDR1 GTSNPN, CDR2 SVGIG (reference sequence). CDR3 DNA sequence: TGTGCCTGGAGTACCCGGACTAGCCGATGGGATACGCAGTATTTT. This codes for CAWSTRTSRWDTQYF.

V usage is TRBV19 and J usage is TRBJ1-2; the D gene is possibly TRBD1 (5 bases). The V and J ends lost 4 bases and 4 bases respectively, with 10 bases between them. Germline CDR1 LNHDA, CDR2 SQIVND (reference sequence). This CDR3 contains 13 residues. The CDR3 reads CASSKETVYGYTF. In DNA, the CDR3 is TGTGCCAGTAGTAAAGAGACAGTCTATGGCTACACCTTC. Complete variable domain (other parts from reference TRBV19 and TRBJ1-2): DGGITQSPKYLFRKEGQNVTLSCEQNLNHDAMYWYRQDPGQGLRLIYYSQIVNDFQKGDIAEGYSVSREKKESFPLTVTSAQKNPTAFYLCASSKETVYGYTFGSGTRLTVV.

The J gene is TRBJ1-3, the V gene TRBV16; possible D gene TRBD1, 6 bases. V gave up 0 bases and J gave up 2 bases, with 11 bases separating them. This CDR3 region has 16 residues. Germline V gene data show CDR1 as KGHSY and CDR2 as FQNENV. CDR3 amino acids: CASSQSAAGAGNTIYF. The CDR3 region has the DNA TGTGCCAGCAGCCAATCGGCGGCAGGGGCTGGAAACACCATATATTTT.

This sequence joins TRBV6-5 and TRBJ2-5; 7 nucleotides agree with TRBD2. The length of the CDR3 is 14 residues. Germline CDR1 is MNHEY and CDR2 is SVGAGI. J lost 5 bases, V lost 8 bases, and 11 bases had no gene match. The CDR3 nucleotides are TGTGCCAGCCGTACCTGGACTAGTTTGGAGACCCAGTACTTC. This translates into CASRTWTSLETQYF.

The rearrangement joins TRBV18 to TRBJ1-2; no reliable D call. CDR1 KGHSH and CDR2 LQKENI come from the germline V gene. This CDR3 contains 13 residues. V lost 6 bases and J 4 bases, leaving 12 bases between the germline ends. Written as DNA, the CDR3 is TGTGCCAGCTCCCCCGGGGAGCTCTATGGCTACACCTTC. Its protein is CASSPGELYGYTF. Variable domain in full (rest from reference TRBV18 and TRBJ1-2): NAGVMQNPRHLVRRRGQEARLRCSPMKGHSHVYWYRQLPEEGLKFMVYLQKENIIDESGMPKERFSAEFPKEGPSILRIQQVVRGDSAAYFCASSPGELYGYTFGSGTRLTVV.

This chain links TRBV4-1 with TRBJ2-7, with 13 nucleotides matching TRBD2. This CDR3 comprises 15 residues. Looked up from germline, CDR1 is MGHRA and CDR2 is YSYEKL. V was clipped by 5 bases and J by 4 bases; unmatched bases: 5. CDR3 sequence reads: CASSKGTSGDYEQYF. In nucleotides, the CDR3 is TGCGCCAGCAGCAAAGGGACTAGCGGGGATTACGAGCAGTACTTC.

J is TRBJ2-1 and V is TRBV27; TRBD2 aligns across 15 bases. The CDR3 runs 19 residues. Germline CDR1 MNHEY, CDR2 SMNVEV (reference sequence). Trimming removed 4 bases from V and 6 bases from J; junction bases left unmatched: 13. The CDR3 reads CASSYLGTSGRMGRNEQFF. In DNA form, the CDR3 reads TGTGCCAGCAGTTACCTCGGGACTAGCGGGAGGATGGGGCGCAATGAGCAGTTCTTC.